This TCR beta chain appears in the sequencing data of a study of vaccination effects on CD4 cells after COVID-19. The authors isolated CD4+ T cells after around 10 days of culture. In this sample, this clone turned up a few times. Its matching antigen is unknown. Profiling relied on immunoSEQ multiplex PCR, and the TCRdb table lists in-frame clones only, not all of them. The sample consists of around 40,000 clones, around 67% of them appearing once. V shed 6 bases and J shed 4 bases, with 19 bases lying between them. Germline values: CDR1 SEHNR, CDR2 FQNEAQ (reference sequence). The CDR3 extends over 16 amino acids.

This material consisted of CD4+ T cells from PBMCs cultured without peptide, taken before COVID-19 vaccination. This receptor was identified in a human donor who received a COVID-19 vaccine. The V gene is TRBV7-9, the J gene TRBJ2-1; no reliable D call. The chain's CDR3 is CASRRHGGFSYNEQFF. The CDR3 DNA sequence: TGTGCCAGCAGAAGACACGGCGGATTTAGTTACAATGAGCAGTTCTTC.